This TCR beta chain was sequenced in a study of shared clonotypes between healthy human individuals. At the level of the study: The study used three CD4 naive, three CD4 memory, two CD8 naive and one CD8 memory plate per donor. Regarding the study as a whole: The donor pool, a small one, limited the genetic and exposure-history diversity represented.

The V end was cut by 6 bases, the J end by 6 bases, with 18 bases between. CDR1 MNHNS and CDR2 SASEGT come from the germline V gene. CDR3 size: 14 residues. Researchers ran the assay at a deep level. Sequenced by immunoSEQ multiplex PCR; TCRdb stores in-frame clones only, minus some. In the table there are 550,000 to 850,000 clones, over 65% of which are singletons. Division of CD4+ cells produced a CD45RA+ naive subset and a CD45RA-negative memory subset. To note about this clone: Antigen specificity is unknown.

The TCR originated in a woman under 40 in good health. The rearrangement links TRBV6-1 to TRBJ2-7; tentatively, D is TRBD1 or TRBD2 (5 bases each). The sample consisted of memory CD4+ T cells sorted from blood. Documented subset: CD45RA-negative fraction. The CDR3 bases are TGTGCCAGCAGCCGAGGGACCAGTGATATCGAGCAGTACTTC. It yields the protein CASSRGTSDIEQYF.